Below are 27 T cell receptor beta chains sequenced from a single sample in a study of OX40 agonist ivuxolimab in advanced cancers. Some clones are missing from TCRdb's copy, which holds only in-frame ones; the method was immunoSEQ multiplex PCR. The table includes about 100,000 clones, approximately 90% detected once. The specimen comprised CD4+ or CD8+ T cells sorted from blood, sampled in a trial of the OX40 agonist ivuxolimab. The origin of the receptors is an adult with an advanced solid tumor such as melanoma, head and neck, liver or kidney cancer.

The chain links TRBV5-8 to TRBJ1-2, with D unresolved. The V and J ends lost 0 bases and 5 bases respectively, with 14 bases between them. The CDR3 runs 15 residues. Germline V gene lookup returns CDR1 SGHTS and CDR2 YDEGEE. In DNA form, the CDR3 reads TGTGCCAGCAGCTTGGCGGGTCAGCGTTTGTATGGCTACACCTTC. Its translation is CASSLAGQRLYGYTF.

The chain joins TRBV11-2 to TRBJ1-5; perhaps TRBD1 as D (5 bases). Germline V lookup: CDR1 SGHAT, CDR2 FQNNGV. V shed 0 bases and J shed 7 bases, with 16 bases lying between them. The length of the CDR3 is 16 residues. The CDR3 loop reads CASSLEGSGAGQPQHF. The CDR3 DNA follows: TGTGCCAGCAGCTTAGAGGGGTCTGGGGCGGGACAGCCCCAGCATTTT.

The J gene is TRBJ1-4, the V gene TRBV5-1, with 9 nucleotides matching TRBD1. Unmatched junction bases numbered 9, after V lost 5 bases and J lost 4 bases. The CDR3 is 16 residues long. Germline lookup yields CDR1 SGHRS and CDR2 YFSETQ. The CDR3 loop reads CASSFVQGAGNEKLFF. For the CDR3, the DNA is TGCGCCAGCAGTTTCGTACAGGGGGCAGGTAATGAAAAACTGTTTTTT.

J is TRBJ1-5 and V is TRBV15; weak D call: TRBD1 (6 bases). V was clipped by 1 base and J by 16 bases, with 14 bases between them. CDR1 and CDR2 (germline): LNHNV, YYDKDF (reference sequence). CDR3 length: 12 residues. The CDR3 region has the DNA TGTGCCACCAGCAGAGGATACAGGGATACTCATTTT. Its protein product is CATSRGYRDTHF.

V is TRBV4-1 and J is TRBJ2-6; 10 bases match TRBD1. This CDR3 comprises 15 residues. CDR1 MGHRA and CDR2 YSYEKL come from the germline V gene. With V trimmed by 4 bases and J by 4 bases, 1 base remained unmatched. DNA for the CDR3: TGCGCCAGCAGCCTGGGACAGGGGGGGGCCAACGTCCTGACTTTC. As protein: CASSLGQGGANVLTF.

V gene TRBV11-3 combines with J gene TRBJ1-3, with a weak D call TRBD1 (5 bases). Looked up from germline, CDR1 is SGHNT and CDR2 is YENEEA. The CDR3 is 16 residues long. V lost 2 bases and J lost 0, with 11 bases in between. CDR3 nucleotides: TGTGCCAGCAGCTTATACTGGACATCCTCTGGAAACACCATATATTTT. It yields the protein CASSLYWTSSGNTIYF.

V is TRBV15 and J is TRBJ2-2, with 9 positions matching TRBD1. Germline values: CDR1 LNHNV, CDR2 YYDKDF (reference sequence). J gave up 1 base and V 4 bases, and 1 base lay outside the gene matches. This CDR3 has 15 residues. CDR3 sequence: CATSKGQGNTGELFF. CDR3 coding DNA: TGTGCCACCAGCAAGGGACAGGGGAACACCGGGGAGCTGTTTTTT.

V gene TRBV11-2 combines with J gene TRBJ2-7; weak D call: TRBD2 (5 bases). CDR1 and CDR2 (germline): SGHAT, FQNNGV. The V end lost 1 base, the J end lost 1 base, and 5 bases lay between the germline ends. The CDR3 sequence is 13 residues long. The CDR3 reads CASSLAGSYEQYF. CDR3 sequence (DNA): TGTGCCAGCAGCTTAGCGGGGTCCTACGAGCAGTACTTC.

This clone was counted between two and nine times. This chain uses TRBV4-3 with TRBJ2-1, with 12 nucleotides matching TRBD2. The germline V gene encodes CDR1 LGHNA and CDR2 YSLEER. The CDR3 length is 18 residues. The J segment lost 9 bases and the V segment lost 0 bases, leaving 12 bases of the junction unmatched. CDR3 in DNA: TGCGCCAGCAGCCAAGAATCCATAGGACTAGCGGGACGGTCTGAGCAGTTCTTC. It is translated as CASSQESIGLAGRSEQFF.

This clone was counted only a few times. The gene calls are TRBV2 and TRBJ2-7; D gene unclear. The V gene's germline CDR1 is SNHLY and CDR2 FYNNEI. CDR3 length equals 10 residues. Trimming took off 5 bases at V and 11 bases at J, with 10 bases between the two ends. In nucleotides, the CDR3 is TGTGCCAGCAGTAACCCTGGCGAGTACTTC. Translation: CASSNPGEYF.

This sequence joins TRBV7-2 and TRBJ2-5, with D unclear. From germline, CDR1 is SGHTA and CDR2 FQGNSA. The germline V and J ends were trimmed by 1 base and 7 bases, with 1 base remaining between them. The CDR3 spans 10 residues. The CDR3 nucleotides read TGTGCCAGCAGCTTAGGGACCCAGTACTTC. Encoded protein: CASSLGTQYF.

DNA of the CDR3: TGTGCCAGCTCACTGGGGCAGGCTAATGAAAAACTGTTTTTT. Translation: CASSLGQANEKLFF. The chain uses TRBV2 and TRBJ1-4; a possible D gene is TRBD1 (5 bases). CDR1 SNHLY and CDR2 FYNNEI come from the germline V gene. CDR3 length equals 14 residues. Trimming stripped 8 bases from V and 3 bases from J, with 13 bases between.

The chain is built from TRBV5-1 and TRBJ2-1; TRBD2 agrees at 7 bases. V gave up 0 bases and J gave up 2 bases; unmatched junction bases: 5. Germline values: CDR1 SGHRS, CDR2 YFSETQ. CDR3 length: 16 amino acids. The CDR3: CASSLEPGRAYNEQFF. The DNA for the CDR3 is TGCGCCAGCAGCTTGGAGCCGGGGAGGGCCTACAATGAGCAGTTCTTC.

This clone was counted a single time. This chain joins TRBV5-4 and TRBJ2-3; no clear D. Germline loops: CDR1 SGHNT, CDR2 YYREEE (reference sequence). The CDR3 extends over 15 amino acids. V lost 0 bases to trimming and J lost 1 base, with 9 bases between them. DNA of the CDR3: TGTGCCAGCAGCTTGGCGGCTCTTGGCACAGATACGCAGTATTTT. It encodes CASSLAALGTDTQYF.

This clone was counted once. V and J are TRBV28 and TRBJ2-7; TRBD2 might be the D (6 bases). The germline V gene has CDR1 MDHEN and CDR2 SYDVKM. Trimming removed 3 bases at V and 3 bases at J, with 12 bases between. The CDR3 length is 14 residues. As DNA, the CDR3 is TGTGCCAGCAGTTTGACCGGGAGCGACTACGAGCAGTACTTC. This translates into CASSLTGSDYEQYF.

DNA for the CDR3: TGTGCCTCACGTCGCGGGATTTCCTACGAGCAGTACTTC. Protein: CASRRGISYEQYF. The V gene is TRBV30, the J gene TRBJ2-7, with D perhaps TRBD2 (6 bases). CDR1 is GTSNPN and CDR2 is SVGIG in the germline V gene (reference sequence). V lost 7 bases and J lost 1, with 14 bases in between. The CDR3 extends over 13 amino acids.

The chain joins TRBV18 to TRBJ2-3; D might be TRBD1 or TRBD2, each matching 5 bases. The germline V and J ends were trimmed by 3 bases and 0 bases, with 16 bases remaining between them. From germline, CDR1 is KGHSH and CDR2 LQKENI. The CDR3 is made up of 17 amino acids. This CDR3 is CASSPPRAGPSTDTQYF. CDR3 coding DNA: TGTGCCAGCTCACCTCCCAGGGCGGGTCCTAGCACAGATACGCAGTATTTT.

The chain uses TRBV5-4 and TRBJ2-5; D possibly corresponds to TRBD1 (5 bases). The CDR3 sequence is 12 residues long. Trimming pared 8 bases from V and 3 bases from J, leaving 11 bases between. The germline CDR1 and CDR2 sequences are SGHNT and YYREEE (reference sequence). The CDR3 nucleotides are TGTGCCAGTAGCAGGGAAAAAGAGACCCAGTACTTC. It encodes CASSREKETQYF.

CDR3 DNA sequence: TGTGCCAGTAGTATAAGGCATACAGATACGCAGTATTTT. Translated: CASSIRHTDTQYF. The gene calls are TRBV19 and TRBJ2-3; D gene ambiguous. V was shortened by 2 bases and J by 3 bases, with 6 bases between the two germline ends. The CDR3 has 13 amino acids. The V gene's germline CDR1 is LNHDA and CDR2 SQIVND (reference sequence).

The chain uses TRBV7-3 and TRBJ2-2, with D tentatively TRBD2 (6 bases). CDR3 length: 14 residues. Trimming left V 5 bases short and J 5 bases short, with 12 bases between. The germline V gene encodes CDR1 SGHTA and CDR2 FQGTGA. The CDR3 region has the DNA TGTGCCAGCAGCGACGGGAGAGGGACCGGGGAGCTGTTTTTT. As protein: CASSDGRGTGELFF.

The chain employs TRBV9 and TRBJ2-5, with 9 nucleotides matching TRBD2. Germline CDR1 is SGDLS and CDR2 is YYNGEE. The CDR3 is 14 residues long. After removal of 0 bases from V and 5 bases from J, the junction contained 2 bases not matched to a gene. DNA of the CDR3: TGTGCCAGCAGCGTAGGGCGGGAGGGGGAGACCCAGTACTTC. Residues: CASSVGREGETQYF.

The table lists this clone with a count of one. The CDR3 DNA is TGTGCCAGCAGCTTGGATTCACCCCTCCACTTT. The encoded protein is CASSLDSPLHF. The chain recombines TRBV7-2 with TRBJ1-6; no reliable D call. The CDR3 has 11 amino acids. Germline V lookup: CDR1 SGHTA, CDR2 FQGNSA. V was shortened by 3 bases and J by 8 bases, with 2 bases between the two germline ends.

This chain links TRBV28 with TRBJ1-1; no clear D gene. The germline V gene encodes CDR1 MDHEN and CDR2 SYDVKM. CDR3 length: 13 amino acids. V lost 5 bases to trimming and J lost 9 bases, with 16 bases between them. CDR3 residues: CASSSSSSKKAFF. Here the CDR3 DNA reads TGTGCCAGCAGTAGTTCTTCGTCAAAGAAAGCTTTCTTT.

This clone showed up just once. V and J are TRBV11-2 and TRBJ1-5; D is unclear. Between the trimmed V and J ends, which lost 1 base and 4 bases, there was a span of 5 bases. CDR3 length equals 13 residues. Germline CDR1 is SGHAT and CDR2 is FQNNGV. CDR3 in amino acids: CASSLGRNQPQHF. In nucleotides, the CDR3 is TGTGCCAGCAGCTTAGGCAGGAATCAGCCCCAGCATTTT.

This clone occurred a few times. The gene calls are TRBV5-1 and TRBJ2-2, with unresolved D. Per germline, CDR1 SGHRS and CDR2 YFSETQ. Between the trimmed V and J ends, which lost 3 bases and 8 bases, there was a span of 5 bases. This CDR3 is built from 11 residues. CDR3 amino acids: CASSSAGELFF. For the CDR3, the DNA is TGCGCCAGCAGCTCCGCGGGGGAGCTGTTTTTT.

This clone was seen once. The rearrangement links TRBV4-3 to TRBJ2-2; possible D gene TRBD2, 5 bases. The CDR3 has 14 residues. The V end was cut by 4 bases, the J end by 3 bases, with 9 bases between. The germline gives CDR1 LGHNA, CDR2 YSLEER. The CDR3 region is CASSLMRDTGELFF. CDR3 coding DNA: TGCGCCAGCAGCCTGATGAGGGACACCGGGGAGCTGTTTTTT.

CDR3 loop: CASKGEETAFF. The DNA for the CDR3 is TGCGCCAGCAAGGGAGAAGAGACCGCTTTCTTT. This rearrangement joins TRBV5-1 to TRBJ1-1; D is uncertain. The CDR3 covers 11 residues. Per the germline V gene, CDR1 is SGHRS and CDR2 is YFSETQ. Trimming took off 6 bases at V and 11 bases at J, with 14 bases between the two ends.